The source of this T cell receptor beta chain is a study of identical twins. TCRdb ran MiXCR on the 5' RACE reads and lists one entry per CDR3 protein. The sample has hundreds of thousands of distinct CDR3 sequences; around a sixth are singletons. This clonotype was seen just once. Another study also made use of these data, one on T cells expressing NK-cell markers.

The origin of this receptor is a woman between 18 and 29 years old in good health. Source material: PBMCs.

CDR3 in amino acids: CASSFGGMSYEQYF. In DNA, the CDR3 is TGTGCCAGCAGTTTCGGTGGCATGTCCTACGAGCAGTACTTC. This chain connects TRBV12-3 or TRBV12-4 to TRBJ2-7; no reliable D call. The length of the CDR3 is 14 residues. V was shortened by 3 bases and J by 1 base, with 10 bases between the two germline ends.